This is a list of T cell receptor beta chains from one sample in a study of blood T cell repertoires in COVID-19. Libraries were prepared by immunoSEQ multiplex PCR; TCRdb keeps only in-frame clonotypes and omits some of them. The sample contains about 160,000 clones, approximately 88% of which appear only once. Sequenced: peripheral blood. These receptors were collected from a woman older than 75 with active or convalescent COVID-19. The CDR3 runs from the conserved cysteine through the conserved F or W. D genes are given only for firm matches.

v_gene: TRBV5-1; d_gene: NA; j_gene: TRBJ1-1; CDR3aa: CASSLRGGTQNTEAFF; CDR3nt: TGCGCCAGCAGCTTGCGAGGAGGAACGCAGAACACTGAAGCTTTCTTT
v_gene: TRBV5-1; d_gene: TRBD2; j_gene: TRBJ2-1; CDR3aa: CASSLESWYLAGAQFF; CDR3nt: TGCGCCAGCAGCTTGGAGAGTTGGTATCTAGCGGGGGCGCAGTTCTTC
v_gene: TRBV7-9; d_gene: NA; j_gene: TRBJ1-1; CDR3aa: CASSRHRVDTEAFF; CDR3nt: TGTGCCAGCAGCCGTCACCGGGTGGACACTGAAGCTTTCTTT
v_gene: TRBV19; d_gene: NA; j_gene: TRBJ2-6; CDR3aa: CASSIGAVNSGANVLTF; CDR3nt: TGTGCCAGTAGTATTGGGGCTGTTAACTCTGGGGCCAACGTCCTGACTTTC
v_gene: TRBV6-2/TRBV6-3; d_gene: NA; j_gene: TRBJ1-3; CDR3aa: CASSYSGSGNTIYF; CDR3nt: TGTGCCAGCAGTTATTCAGGCTCTGGAAACACCATATATTTT
v_gene: TRBV3-1/TRBV3-2; d_gene: NA; j_gene: TRBJ2-3; CDR3aa: CASSLGHLSTDTQYF; CDR3nt: TGTGCCAGCAGCCTGGGACACCTTAGCACAGATACGCAGTATTTT
v_gene: TRBV11-3; d_gene: TRBD1; j_gene: TRBJ1-1; CDR3aa: CASSFRDRDPRDTEAFF; CDR3nt: TGTGCCAGCAGCTTCCGGGACAGGGATCCCCGGGACACTGAAGCTTTCTTT
v_gene: TRBV29-1; d_gene: NA; j_gene: TRBJ2-1; CDR3aa: CSVEGWGRIREQFF; CDR3nt: TGCAGCGTTGAAGGGTGGGGCAGGATTCGCGAGCAGTTCTTC
v_gene: TRBV27; d_gene: TRBD1; j_gene: TRBJ1-1; CDR3aa: CASSPQTGTLSFF; CDR3nt: TGTGCCAGCAGTCCCCAGACAGGGACCCTATCTTTCTTT
v_gene: TRBV5-6; d_gene: TRBD1; j_gene: TRBJ1-2; CDR3aa: CASSPTGTGSGYTF; CDR3nt: TGTGCCAGCAGCCCAACCGGGACAGGATCTGGCTACACCTTC